The next 4 T cell receptor beta chains were all read from a single sample in a study of neurological immune-mediated disorders. MiXCR was run by TCRdb on the 5' RACE reads, yielding one entry per CDR3 protein. The profile shows 35,000 to 40,000 distinct CDR3 sequences, roughly 10% of them singletons. Source material: CD4+ T cells from blood. Receptors originate from a woman aged 25-40 years with HTLV-1-associated myelopathy (HAM/TSP).

For this clonotype: The conserved final phenylalanine or tryptophan is absent from the CDR3, which likely points to a read error. This sequence joins TRBV5-1 and TRBJ1-2; tentative D call: TRBD1 (6 bases). The CDR3 consists of 15 residues. Germline V gene sequence: CDR1 SGHRS, CDR2 YFSETQ. Between the trimmed V and J ends, which lost 4 bases and 3 bases, there was a span of 16 bases. The CDR3 DNA follows: TGCGCCAGCAGCCTAACAGGGACCGAGTACTATGGCTACACCCTC. It codes for CASSLTGTEYYGYTL.

CDR3 loop: CSAREGTGETQYF. The CDR3 nucleotides are TGCAGTGCTAGAGAGGGGACAGGAGAGACCCAGTACTTC. The V and J genes are TRBV20-1 and TRBJ2-5; 8 positions match TRBD1. This CDR3 is 13 amino acids long. The germline V gene has CDR1 DFQATT and CDR2 SNEGSKA (reference sequence). V shed 0 bases and J 4 bases; nucleotides not matched to a gene: 1.

This clonotype has a count of ten or more. The chain recombines TRBV5-1 with TRBJ2-7, with 8 bases that match TRBD1. Unmatched junction bases numbered 5, after V lost 0 bases and J lost 3 bases. In germline, CDR1 is SGHRS, CDR2 YFSETQ. The CDR3 is 15 amino acids. The CDR3 DNA follows: TGCGCCAGCAGCTTGGGGGGGACAGGTTACTACGAGCAGTACTTC. Protein product: CASSLGGTGYYEQYF. Full variable domain (rest looked up from reference TRBV5-1 and TRBJ2-7): KAGVTQTPRYLIKTRGQQVTLSCSPISGHRSVSWYQQTPGQGLQFLFEYFSETQRNKGNFPGRFSGRQFSNSRSEMNVSTLELGDSALYLCASSLGGTGYYEQYFGPGTRLTVT.

In its sample, this clonotype was seen once. This may stem from a read error, because a much larger clone lies one nucleotide away. This chain links TRBV7-9 with TRBJ2-7; D not resolved. Germline loops: CDR1 SEHNR, CDR2 FQNEAQ (reference sequence). V lost 4 bases to trimming and J lost 6 bases, with 16 bases between them. CDR3 length: 14 residues. CDR3 coding DNA: TGTGCCAGCAGCTCCCCGGAATCTCGTCTCGAGCAGTACTTC. Protein sequence: CASSSPESRLEQYF.